These 31 T cell receptor beta chains originate from one sample sequenced in a study of T cell responses to AZD1222 COVID-19 vaccine. Clones were sequenced by immunoSEQ multiplex PCR, and TCRdb holds only the in-frame ones, with some missing. This table holds more than 55,000 clones, 85% to 90% found once. Source: peripheral blood, taken 28 days after the second AZD1222 dose. These receptor sequences come from an adult who received the AZD1222 COVID-19 vaccine.

The chain has TRBV19 and TRBJ1-6; possible D gene TRBD1, 6 bases. Deletions cut 7 bases from V and 2 bases from J, with 15 bases between. Per germline, CDR1 LNHDA and CDR2 SQIVND (reference sequence). This CDR3 is 16 amino acids long. CDR3 protein: CASTEEGGAYNSPLHF. The CDR3 nucleotides are TGTGCCAGTACCGAAGAGGGGGGAGCCTATAATTCACCCCTCCACTTT.

As to this clone: The sample has other DNA sequences that encode this CDR3 too. The chain links TRBV9 to TRBJ2-3, with 11 bases that match TRBD2. CDR1 is SGDLS and CDR2 is YYNGEE in the germline V gene. The CDR3 loop spans 16 amino acids. Losses at the gene ends were 1 base for V and 0 bases for J; bases not matched to a gene: 1. CDR3 sequence (DNA): TGTGCCAGCAGCGTACTAGCGGGGGGTAGCACAGATACGCAGTATTTT. It is translated as CASSVLAGGSTDTQYF.

The chain has TRBV2 and TRBJ1-6, with D possibly matching TRBD1 (5 bases). Germline-derived CDR1 and CDR2 are SNHLY and FYNNEI. V lost 4 bases and J 8 bases, leaving 15 bases between the germline ends. The CDR3 extends over 15 amino acids. This chain's CDR3 is CASSAQGVLDSPLHF. CDR3 in DNA: TGTGCCAGCAGTGCTCAGGGAGTTCTGGATTCACCCCTCCACTTT.

The gene calls are TRBV5-1 and TRBJ2-7; 10 bases are a match to TRBD1. The CDR3 runs to 14 residues. Germline lookup yields CDR1 SGHRS and CDR2 YFSETQ. With 3 bases clipped from V and 3 bases from J, the junction kept 3 bases outside the gene matches. In DNA, the CDR3 is TGCGCCAGCAGCTCGACAGGGGGCAACTACGAGCAGTACTTC. Its translation is CASSSTGGNYEQYF. The full variable domain, its missing parts supplied by reference TRBV5-1 and TRBJ2-7, is KAGVTQTPRYLIKTRGQQVTLSCSPISGHRSVSWYQQTPGQGLQFLFEYFSETQRNKGNFPGRFSGRQFSNSRSEMNVSTLELGDSALYLCASSSTGGNYEQYFGPGTRLTVT.

This sequence joins TRBV18 and TRBJ2-7; 9 positions agree with TRBD1. V lost 6 bases, J lost 0 bases, and 3 bases stayed unmatched. Germline values: CDR1 KGHSH, CDR2 LQKENI. This CDR3 has 14 amino acids. The CDR3 bases are TGTGCCAGCTCGGGGACAGGGAGCTCCTACGAGCAGTACTTC. Translation: CASSGTGSSYEQYF.

V is TRBV19 and J is TRBJ1-5; weak D call: TRBD1 (6 bases). CDR1 is LNHDA, CDR2 SQIVND, per germline (reference sequence). V was trimmed by 2 bases and J by 0 bases, leaving 14 bases between them. The CDR3 runs to 17 residues. The CDR3 DNA follows: TGTGCCAGTAGTATAAGGGGGGGAACCAGTAGCAATCAGCCCCAGCATTTT. Amino acid sequence: CASSIRGGTSSNQPQHF.

This clone has only one observation. The V gene is TRBV2, the J gene TRBJ1-5; D is unclear. Germline-derived CDR1 and CDR2 are SNHLY and FYNNEI. The CDR3 consists of 15 residues. V lost 0 bases and J lost 3, with 9 bases in between. The chain's CDR3 is CASSEAGRINQPQHF. The CDR3 region has the DNA TGTGCCAGCAGTGAAGCGGGCCGGATCAATCAGCCCCAGCATTTT.

Points on this clone: The sample has other DNA sequences that encode this CDR3 too. The chain combines TRBV10-3 with TRBJ2-5, with D unresolved. V dropped 3 bases and J dropped 0 bases, with 5 bases sitting between them. The CDR3 totals 13 residues. Looked up from germline, CDR1 is ENHRY and CDR2 is SYGVKD. The CDR3 is CAISDSNQETQYF. The DNA for the CDR3 is TGTGCCATCAGTGACAGCAACCAAGAGACCCAGTACTTC.

V gene TRBV7-2 combines with J gene TRBJ1-2; tentative D call: TRBD1 (5 bases). The CDR3 extends over 13 amino acids. Germline loops: CDR1 SGHTA, CDR2 FQGNSA. Deletions cut 4 bases from V and 1 base from J, with 7 bases between. CDR3 protein: CASSSDSNYGYTF. CDR3 nucleotides: TGTGCCAGCAGCTCAGACAGTAACTATGGCTACACCTTC.

The genes are TRBV11-2 and TRBJ2-2, with 13 bases matching TRBD2. The germline V gene has CDR1 SGHAT and CDR2 FQNNGV. J lost 2 bases, V lost 4 bases, and 4 bases had no gene match. The CDR3 length is 17 residues. The CDR3 DNA reads TGTGCCAGCAGCTCGGGACTAGCGGGGCGTAACACCGGGGAGCTGTTTTTT. Its translation is CASSSGLAGRNTGELFF.

This clone has just a few counts. This chain joins TRBV5-5 and TRBJ2-7, with 8 nucleotides matching TRBD1. This CDR3 region has 14 residues. Germline assignment: CDR1 SGHKS and CDR2 YYEKEE (reference sequence). V lost 5 bases to trimming and J lost 3 bases; unmatched junction nucleotides: 7. CDR3 in amino acids: CASRSDRELYEQYF. The CDR3 bases are TGTGCCAGCAGATCGGACAGGGAACTCTACGAGCAGTACTTC.

This clone was seen just once. The chain combines TRBV6-2 or TRBV6-3 with TRBJ2-5; D possibly uses TRBD1 or TRBD2 (5 bases each). The V gene lost 2 bases and the J gene lost 7 bases, with 11 bases spanning the gap. The CDR3 length is 13 residues. Germline CDR1 and CDR2: MNHEY and SVGEGT. The CDR3 spells CASSYRDGGTQYF. In nucleotides, the CDR3 is TGTGCCAGCAGTTACAGGGATGGGGGGACCCAGTACTTC.

The chain employs TRBV6-5 and TRBJ2-2, with 9 bases lining up with TRBD1. V lost 4 bases to trimming and J lost 5 bases; unmatched junction nucleotides: 8. The CDR3 is made up of 16 amino acids. Germline lookup yields CDR1 MNHEY and CDR2 SVGAGI. CDR3 DNA sequence: TGTGCCAGCAGTTCCCGGACAGGGGTGGGGACCGGGGAGCTGTTTTTT. This translates into CASSSRTGVGTGELFF.

V is TRBV18 and J is TRBJ2-1, with D maybe TRBD2 (6 bases). There are 14 residues in the CDR3. Germline V gene data show CDR1 as KGHSH and CDR2 as LQKENI. V gave up 3 bases and J gave up 3 bases, with 9 bases separating them. The CDR3 loop reads CASSPGLHYNEQFF. CDR3 in DNA: TGTGCCAGCTCACCGGGACTGCACTACAATGAGCAGTTCTTC.

This chain connects TRBV19 to TRBJ1-5, with a weak D call TRBD1 (5 bases). V lost 5 bases and J 7 bases, leaving 15 bases between the germline ends. The germline V gene has CDR1 LNHDA and CDR2 SQIVND (reference sequence). The CDR3 loop spans 14 amino acids. CDR3 in amino acids: CASSPSAGPQPQHF. DNA for the CDR3: TGTGCCAGTAGTCCCTCGGCAGGGCCCCAGCCCCAGCATTTT.

This chain connects TRBV7-2 to TRBJ1-5; D gene uncertain. The CDR3 has 15 residues. Germline-derived CDR1 and CDR2 are SGHTA and FQGNSA. V was clipped by 0 bases and J by 4 bases, with 10 bases between them. The CDR3 DNA reads TGTGCCAGCAGCTTAGCTGCAGCCAAGAATCAGCCCCAGCATTTT. It is translated as CASSLAAAKNQPQHF.

The rearrangement uses TRBV18 and TRBJ1-1; D is ambiguous. Trimming removed 1 base from V and 6 bases from J, with 6 bases in between. Per germline, CDR1 KGHSH and CDR2 LQKENI. The CDR3 extends over 12 amino acids. CDR3: CASSPLIAEAFF. The CDR3 DNA sequence: TGTGCCAGCTCACCACTCATCGCTGAAGCTTTCTTT.

The rearrangement links TRBV6-5 to TRBJ2-7; unclear D gene. The CDR3 sequence is 13 residues long. Trimming pared 4 bases from V and 3 bases from J, leaving 10 bases between. CDR1 and CDR2 (germline): MNHEY, SVGAGI. CDR3 sequence: CASSSRRVYEQYF. The CDR3 bases are TGTGCCAGCAGTTCACGTAGGGTCTACGAGCAGTACTTC.

This chain links TRBV20-1 with TRBJ2-7; possible D gene TRBD1, 6 bases. The CDR3 loop spans 10 amino acids. V shed 8 bases and J shed 6 bases, with 11 bases lying between them. Germline-derived CDR1 and CDR2 are DFQATT and SNEGSKA (reference sequence). The CDR3 nucleotides are TGCAGTACCAGACAGGTCGAGCAGTACTTC. This gives the protein CSTRQVEQYF.

This clone was detected only a few times. This chain links TRBV9 with TRBJ2-3; 8 bases line up with TRBD1. The germline V gene encodes CDR1 SGDLS and CDR2 YYNGEE. This CDR3 is 18 amino acids long. V lost 0 bases and J lost 0; bases outside the gene matches: 9. This CDR3 is CASSVAFRRQGSTDTQYF. The CDR3 DNA sequence: TGTGCCAGCAGCGTAGCTTTTCGGCGACAGGGGAGCACAGATACGCAGTATTTT.

CDR3 sequence reads: CASSRQGASTF. The CDR3 bases are TGTGCCAGCAGTCGACAGGGGGCGAGCACCTTC. The rearrangement uses TRBV28 and TRBJ1-2; TRBD1 matches 10 bases. The germline gives CDR1 MDHEN, CDR2 SYDVKM. The CDR3 is 11 amino acids. V lost 5 bases to trimming and J lost 13 bases; unmatched junction nucleotides: 4.

Here the CDR3 reads CASSQGGRNTEAFF. The CDR3 nucleotides are TGCGCCAGCAGCCAAGGGGGGAGAAACACTGAAGCTTTCTTT. The chain employs TRBV4-1 and TRBJ1-1; D perhaps matches TRBD1 (5 bases). In germline, CDR1 is MGHRA, CDR2 YSYEKL. CDR3 size: 14 residues. V was shortened by 1 base and J by 2 bases, with 8 bases between the two germline ends.

The V and J genes are TRBV28 and TRBJ2-7; D uncertain. CDR3 size: 11 residues. The V gene lost 5 bases and the J gene lost 7 bases, with 9 bases spanning the gap. Germline V gene sequence: CDR1 MDHEN, CDR2 SYDVKM. CDR3 in amino acids: CASSGFEEQYF. CDR3 nucleotide sequence: TGTGCCAGCAGTGGATTCGAAGAGCAGTACTTC.

The DNA of the CDR3 is TGCGCCAGCAGCCAAGAATCACGGGATCAGCCCCAGCATTTT. This translates into CASSQESRDQPQHF. The V call is TRBV4-3, the J call TRBJ1-5; no clear D. Trimming took 0 bases from V and 5 from J, leaving 8 bases between them. The CDR3 length is 14 residues. Germline CDR1 LGHNA, CDR2 YSLEER.

The chain couples TRBV20-1 to TRBJ2-2; 7 bases map to TRBD2. Germline V gene data show CDR1 as DFQATT and CDR2 as SNEGSKA (reference sequence). V was pared by 3 bases and J by 4 bases, with 8 bases of the junction left unmatched. The CDR3 extends over 15 amino acids. The CDR3, as DNA: TGCAGTGCTAGTGGCGCGGGAGCGGTCACCGGGGAGCTGTTTTTT. Its translation: CSASGAGAVTGELFF.

The J gene is TRBJ1-6, the V gene TRBV11-2, with a weak D call TRBD1 (6 bases). The germline V gene has CDR1 SGHAT and CDR2 FQNNGV. Trimming cost V 6 bases and J 16 bases, with 22 bases left between them. The CDR3 contains 14 residues. CDR3 nucleotide sequence: TGTGCCAGCAGGCCGGGACAATCGCGAGAATATCTCCACTTT. Translated: CASRPGQSREYLHF.

A single count supports this clone. The CDR3 reads CASSEIAGTTGELFF. The DNA for the CDR3 is TGCGCCAGCAGTGAAATAGCGGGAACCACCGGGGAGCTGTTTTTT. The chain carries TRBV10-1 and TRBJ2-2; TRBD2 matches 8 bases. V trimming: 3 bases; J trimming: 4 bases; junction bases outside the gene matches: 4. This CDR3 region has 15 residues. Germline V gene sequence: CDR1 WNHNN, CDR2 SYGVQD (reference sequence).

This clone was seen more than once but under ten times. The sample has other DNA sequences that encode this CDR3 too. The chain employs TRBV12-3 or TRBV12-4 and TRBJ1-3, with D tentatively TRBD1 (5 bases). V was trimmed by 6 bases and J by 2 bases, leaving 8 bases between them. The CDR3 is 13 residues long. The CDR3 bases are TGTGCCAGCAGAAGGGGTGCTGGAAACACCATATATTTT. Its translation: CASRRGAGNTIYF.

This CDR3 reads CASSLEIGTGSNQPQHF. The CDR3 region has the DNA TGTGCCAGCAGTTTAGAAATTGGGACAGGGAGCAATCAGCCCCAGCATTTT. The rearrangement uses TRBV28 and TRBJ1-5, with 9 nucleotides matching TRBD1. Trimming cost V 2 bases and J 1 base; bases outside gene matches: 6. The germline gives CDR1 MDHEN, CDR2 SYDVKM. This CDR3 has 17 amino acids. Full variable domain (rest looked up from reference TRBV28 and TRBJ1-5): DVKVTQSSRYLVKRTGEKVFLECVQDMDHENMFWYRQDPGLGLRLIYFSYDVKMKEKGDIPEGYSVSREKKERFSLILESASTNQTSMYLCASSLEIGTGSNQPQHFGDGTRLSIL.

The CDR3 loop is CASSAGERNPYNEQFF. As DNA, the CDR3 is TGTGCCAGCAGCGCCGGGGAGAGGAACCCCTACAATGAGCAGTTCTTC. The rearrangement uses TRBV11-3 and TRBJ2-1, with a tentative D call TRBD2 (5 bases). This CDR3 region has 16 residues. CDR1 is SGHNT, CDR2 YENEEA, per germline. Trimming took 5 bases from V and 2 from J, leaving 16 bases between them. The full variable domain, completed using reference TRBV11-3 and TRBJ2-1, is EAGVVQSPRYKIIEKKQPVAFWCNPISGHNTLYWYLQNLGQGPELLIRYENEEAVDDSQLPKDRFSAERLKGVDSTLKIQPAELGDSAVYLCASSAGERNPYNEQFFGPGTRLTVL.

This clone was seen once. The rearrangement links TRBV4-3 to TRBJ1-5; no firm D call. This CDR3 comprises 15 residues. Trimming pared 1 base from V and 2 bases from J, leaving 9 bases between. From germline, CDR1 is LGHNA and CDR2 YSLEER. CDR3 residues: CASSQGVIGNQPQHF. The DNA for the CDR3 is TGCGCCAGCAGCCAAGGGGTAATCGGCAATCAGCCCCAGCATTTT.